The following is a T cell receptor (beta chain) sequence with its context. The antigen is undetermined. This specimen belongs to a study of CD4 T cells in relation to SARS-CoV-2 and coronaviruses. Study conclusions and caveats: This crossreactivity analysis covered spike protein alone, no other viral proteins.

The table came from immunoSEQ multiplex PCR; TCRdb's copy has only in-frame clones and leaves some out. The sample shows approximately 26,000 clones, around two thirds of them seen only once. Unexposed donor CD4+ T cells date from about 2010-2018, before the COVID-19 pandemic. After around nine days of culture, CD4+ T cells were isolated. Unexposed-donor CD4+ T cells were probed with SARS-CoV-2 S/N and four cold-coronavirus spikes, cells permitting. This CDR3 is built from 17 residues. The germline V gene encodes CDR1 SGHRS and CDR2 YFSETQ. The V segment lost 4 bases and the J segment 2 bases; nucleotides outside the gene matches: 11.

V gene TRBV5-1 combines with J gene TRBJ2-7; TRBD2 aligns across 11 bases. The sample taken for sequencing was CD4+ T cells from PBMCs, cultured in vitro. The sequence derives from a human donor in good health. The CDR3 bases are TGCGCCAGCAGCGCGGGACTAGCGGCGAGTTTGGCCTACGAGCAGTACTTC. Protein sequence: CASSAGLAASLAYEQYF.